Each of the 28 T cell receptor beta chains below was sequenced from the same sample in a study of monozygotic twins with inflammatory bowel disease. TCRdb reprocessed the 5' RACE reads, with one entry per CDR3 protein and no DNA. Recorded here are some 190,000 distinct CDR3 sequences; the top ten clones represent around 7.6%. The sequencing sample was made of blood. The origin of the receptors is a human donor with ulcerative colitis or Crohn's disease, or a healthy co-twin of an affected twin (not recorded which).

The gene calls are TRBV5-5 and TRBJ2-1; TCRdb selects TRBD1, and the lack of DNA leaves this call unchecked. Germline lookup yields CDR1 SGHKS and CDR2 YYEKEE (reference sequence). The CDR3 extends over 16 amino acids. CDR3 residues: CASSPDWYRDYNEQFF.

The rearrangement links TRBV5-1 to TRBJ2-7; lacking DNA, the TRBD1 call made by TCRdb goes unchecked. The CDR3 runs 15 residues. Per the germline V gene, CDR1 is SGHRS and CDR2 is YFSETQ. The CDR3 sequence: CASSLDGTLSYEQYF.

V is TRBV7-2 and J is TRBJ2-7; the D gene TCRdb calls, TRBD1, cannot be checked with no DNA. The CDR3 is 15 residues long. Per the germline V gene, CDR1 is SGHTA and CDR2 is FQGNSA. CDR3 residues: CASSLAPAWAGEQYF.

The rearrangement uses TRBV20-1 and TRBJ1-1. The CDR3 consists of 13 residues. Germline assignment: CDR1 DFQATT and CDR2 SNEGSKA (reference sequence). CDR3 in amino acids: CSASRDRNTEAFF.

The V call is TRBV2, the J call TRBJ2-3; TCRdb selects TRBD2, and the lack of DNA leaves this call unchecked. The length of the CDR3 is 14 residues. Germline lookup yields CDR1 SNHLY and CDR2 FYNNEI. CDR3 region: CASSEGGGTDTQYF. Drawing the rest from reference TRBV2 and TRBJ2-3, the complete variable domain is EPEVTQTPSHQVTQMGQEVILRCVPISNHLYFYWYRQILGQKVEFLVSFYNNEISEKSEIFDDQFSVERPDGSNFTLKIRSTKLEDSAMYFCASSEGGGTDTQYFGPGTRLTVL.

This rearrangement joins TRBV12-3 or TRBV12-4 to TRBJ2-5. This CDR3 is 14 amino acids long. The chain's CDR3 is CASSVRGYQETQYF.

V usage is TRBV15 and J usage is TRBJ2-1; TCRdb's assignment of TRBD2 cannot be checked, as there is no DNA. CDR1 is LNHNV, CDR2 YYDKDF, per germline (reference sequence). The CDR3 has 19 amino acids. CDR3 protein: CATSRGGTSGGSSYNEQFF.

V usage is TRBV6-1 and J usage is TRBJ2-5; the D call of TRBD1 rests on TCRdb alone, since no DNA is present to check it. The CDR3 sequence is 16 residues long. Germline values: CDR1 MNHNS, CDR2 SASEGT. The CDR3 here is CASSEGWDILRETQYF.

This chain uses TRBV3-1 with TRBJ2-5. Germline V gene sequence: CDR1 LGHDT, CDR2 YNNKEL (reference sequence). CDR3 length: 11 amino acids. CDR3: CASRGLETQYF.

The chain recombines TRBV7-2 with TRBJ2-5; the D gene TCRdb calls, TRBD1, cannot be checked with no DNA. The germline CDR1 and CDR2 sequences are SGHTA and FQGNSA. This CDR3 comprises 14 residues. The CDR3 loop is CASSYAGVLETQYF.

The gene calls are TRBV13 and TRBJ1-1. Germline V CDR1 and CDR2: PRHDT, FYEKMQ (reference sequence). The CDR3 loop spans 11 amino acids. CDR3 sequence: CASSLGGGIRF.

This rearrangement joins TRBV15 to TRBJ2-3; TCRdb outputs TRBD2, but without DNA this stays unchecked. Per the germline V gene, CDR1 is LNHNV and CDR2 is YYDKDF (reference sequence). The CDR3 consists of 15 residues. The CDR3: CATSRYGGGEDTQYF.

The chain links TRBV6-2 or TRBV6-3 to TRBJ2-5; lacking DNA, the TRBD1 call made by TCRdb goes unchecked. Per the germline V gene, CDR1 is MNHEY and CDR2 is SVGEGT. The CDR3 runs to 14 residues. Here the CDR3 reads CASSWRDTQETQYF.

The chain links TRBV7-2 to TRBJ1-5; TCRdb's assignment of TRBD1 cannot be checked, as there is no DNA. CDR1 and CDR2 from the germline V gene are SGHTA and FQGNSA. The CDR3 extends over 15 amino acids. Here the CDR3 reads CASSGGGVLNQPQHF.

J is TRBJ2-2 and V is TRBV7-9; the TRBD2 assignment by TCRdb is unverifiable without DNA. CDR1 and CDR2 (germline): SEHNR, FQNEAQ (reference sequence). This CDR3 has 14 residues. The CDR3 loop is CASGILGGTGELFF.

The rearrangement uses TRBV19 and TRBJ1-1. This CDR3 has 15 residues. CDR1 is LNHDA and CDR2 is SQIVND in the germline V gene (reference sequence). The CDR3 sequence is CASSIRSNMNTEAFF.

The chain recombines TRBV15 with TRBJ2-5; the TRBD1 assignment by TCRdb is unverifiable without DNA. The CDR3 has 16 residues. Per germline, CDR1 LNHNV and CDR2 YYDKDF (reference sequence). CDR3 amino acids: CATSTLWGGPQETQYF.

The gene calls are TRBV6-5 and TRBJ1-5. Germline V gene data show CDR1 as MNHEY and CDR2 as SVGAGI. The CDR3 consists of 16 residues. The CDR3: CASSYRADHSNQPQHF.

The genes are TRBV24-1 and TRBJ2-2; TCRdb lists TRBD2, though no DNA is available to test this call. Germline loops: CDR1 KGHDR, CDR2 SFDVKD. The CDR3 has 15 residues. The CDR3: CATRSPAGGNGELFF.

The V and J genes are TRBV19 and TRBJ2-2; the TCRdb D gene call, TRBD1, has no DNA to confirm it. This CDR3 spans 17 amino acids. Germline assignment: CDR1 LNHDA and CDR2 SQIVND (reference sequence). The chain's CDR3 is CASSTLMGGVGTGELFF.

The chain uses TRBV12-3 or TRBV12-4 and TRBJ1-5. The CDR3 extends over 14 amino acids. This chain's CDR3 is CASSSTDSNQPQHF.

This chain uses TRBV6-5 with TRBJ2-1; TCRdb reports TRBD2, a call that lacks DNA to check it against. Germline V CDR1 and CDR2: MNHEY, SVGAGI. CDR3 length equals 17 residues. The CDR3 loop is CASSYHFSGGAYNEQFF.

The chain uses TRBV13 and TRBJ2-4; TCRdb reports TRBD1, a call that lacks DNA to check it against. CDR3 length: 15 residues. Germline CDR1 reads PRHDT; CDR2 reads FYEKMQ (reference sequence). The CDR3 loop is CASSDWTGGENIQYF.

The chain recombines TRBV27 with TRBJ1-2; TCRdb names TRBD1, which stays unverified in the absence of DNA. The CDR3 totals 14 residues. The V gene's germline CDR1 is MNHEY and CDR2 SMNVEV (reference sequence). The CDR3 loop is CASSSYGQGRGYTF.

The J gene is TRBJ1-1, the V gene TRBV20-1; TCRdb gives TRBD1 as the D gene, but with no DNA this cannot be confirmed. This CDR3 spans 12 amino acids. The germline V gene has CDR1 DFQATT and CDR2 SNEGSKA (reference sequence). The chain's CDR3 is CSASQSRGRAFF.

The chain is built from TRBV30 and TRBJ2-3. Germline loops: CDR1 GTSNPN, CDR2 SVGIG (reference sequence). The CDR3 consists of 11 residues. The CDR3 loop reads CAWSVRDTQYF.

The V gene is TRBV30, the J gene TRBJ1-5; no DNA is available, so the TRBD1 call from TCRdb remains unchecked. The CDR3 runs to 13 residues. Germline V gene sequence: CDR1 GTSNPN, CDR2 SVGIG (reference sequence). The CDR3 region is CAWSRTGNQPQHF.

This chain links TRBV12-3 or TRBV12-4 with TRBJ1-1; the TCRdb call, TRBD1, lacks DNA for checking. This CDR3 contains 15 residues. CDR3 residues: CASSPRQTMNTEAFF.